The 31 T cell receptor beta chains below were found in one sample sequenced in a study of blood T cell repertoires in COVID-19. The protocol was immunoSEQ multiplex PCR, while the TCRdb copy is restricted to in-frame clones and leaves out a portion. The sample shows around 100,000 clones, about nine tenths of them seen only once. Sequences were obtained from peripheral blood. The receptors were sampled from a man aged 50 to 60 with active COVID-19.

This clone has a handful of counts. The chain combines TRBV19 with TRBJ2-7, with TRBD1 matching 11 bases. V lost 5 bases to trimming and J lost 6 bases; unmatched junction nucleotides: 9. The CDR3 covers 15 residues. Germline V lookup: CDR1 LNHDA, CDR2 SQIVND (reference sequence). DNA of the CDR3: TGTGCCAGTAGTGCCTCCGGGACAGGGGGTTTCGAGCAGTACTTC. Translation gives CASSASGTGGFEQYF. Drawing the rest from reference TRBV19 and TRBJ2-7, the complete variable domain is DGGITQSPKYLFRKEGQNVTLSCEQNLNHDAMYWYRQDPGQGLRLIYYSQIVNDFQKGDIAEGYSVSREKKESFPLTVTSAQKNPTAFYLCASSASGTGGFEQYFGPGTRLTVT.

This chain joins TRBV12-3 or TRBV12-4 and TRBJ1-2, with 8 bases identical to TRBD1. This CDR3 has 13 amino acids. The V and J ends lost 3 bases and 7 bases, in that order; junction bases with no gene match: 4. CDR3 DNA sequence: TGTGCCAGCAGTTTCGGACAGGGTGGTGGCTACACCTTC. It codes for CASSFGQGGGYTF.

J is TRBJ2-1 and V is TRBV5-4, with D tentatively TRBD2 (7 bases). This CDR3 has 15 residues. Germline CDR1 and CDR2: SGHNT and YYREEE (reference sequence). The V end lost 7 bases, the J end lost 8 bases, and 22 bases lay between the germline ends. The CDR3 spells CASSHRRTGGDEQFF. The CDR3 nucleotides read TGTGCCAGCTCCCACCGACGGACGGGGGGCGATGAGCAGTTCTTC.

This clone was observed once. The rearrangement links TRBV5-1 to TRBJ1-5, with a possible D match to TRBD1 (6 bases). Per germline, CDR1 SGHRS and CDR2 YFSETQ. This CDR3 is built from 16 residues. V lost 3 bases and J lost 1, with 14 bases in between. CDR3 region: CASSSQPGESNQPQHF. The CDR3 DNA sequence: TGCGCCAGCAGCTCACAACCAGGGGAAAGCAATCAGCCCCAGCATTTT.

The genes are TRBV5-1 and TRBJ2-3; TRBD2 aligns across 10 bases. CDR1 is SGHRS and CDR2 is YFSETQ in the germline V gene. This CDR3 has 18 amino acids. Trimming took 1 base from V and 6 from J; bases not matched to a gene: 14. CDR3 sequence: CASSLTGTSTSGSDTQYF. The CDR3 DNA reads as TGCGCCAGCAGCTTGACCGGGACCTCGACTAGCGGGTCGGATACGCAGTATTTT.

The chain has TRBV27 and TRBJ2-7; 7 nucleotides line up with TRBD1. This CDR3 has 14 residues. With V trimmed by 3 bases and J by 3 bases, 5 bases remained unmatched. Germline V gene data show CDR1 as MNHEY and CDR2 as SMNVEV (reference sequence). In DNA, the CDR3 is TGTGCCAGCAGTTTCGGGACAGCCCACTACGAGCAGTACTTC. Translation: CASSFGTAHYEQYF.

CDR3 nucleotide sequence: TGTGCCAGCAAACCACACGGGAATTCACCCCTCCACTTT. It specifies CASKPHGNSPLHF. This chain links TRBV25-1 with TRBJ1-6; D call uncertain. The germline CDR1 and CDR2 sequences are MGHDK and SYGVNS. The CDR3 is 13 residues long. Trimming removed 7 bases from V and 7 bases from J, with 11 bases in between.

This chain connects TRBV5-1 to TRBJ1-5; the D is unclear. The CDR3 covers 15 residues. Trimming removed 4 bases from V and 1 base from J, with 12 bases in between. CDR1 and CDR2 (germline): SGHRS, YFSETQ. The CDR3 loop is CASSPATGSNQPQHF. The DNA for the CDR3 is TGCGCCAGCAGCCCGGCGACCGGGAGCAATCAGCCCCAGCATTTT.

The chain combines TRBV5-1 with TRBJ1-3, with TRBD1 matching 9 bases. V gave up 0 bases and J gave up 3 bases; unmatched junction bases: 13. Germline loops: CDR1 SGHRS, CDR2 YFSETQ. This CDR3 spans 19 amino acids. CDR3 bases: TGCGCCAGCAGCTTGGCCTCCCGGACAGGGGATCGTCGTGGAAACACCATATATTTT. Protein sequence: CASSLASRTGDRRGNTIYF.

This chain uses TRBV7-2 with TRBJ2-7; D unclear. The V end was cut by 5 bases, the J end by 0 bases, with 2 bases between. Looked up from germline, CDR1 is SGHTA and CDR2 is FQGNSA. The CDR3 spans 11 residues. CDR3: CASSLSYEQYF. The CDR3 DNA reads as TGTGCCAGCAGCCTCTCCTACGAGCAGTACTTC.

In nucleotides, the CDR3 is TGTGCCAGAAGCGGTGACAGGGCGGACACCGGGGAGCTGTTTTTT. This codes for CARSGDRADTGELFF. The chain employs TRBV5-3 and TRBJ2-2, with 7 bases that match TRBD1. TRBV5-3 is noted as an ORF with a role that remains uncertain. This CDR3 region has 15 residues. The junction had 6 bases not matched to a gene; V was cut back by 4 bases and J by 3 bases.

CDR3 in amino acids: CASSETTVTDTQYF. CDR3 DNA: TGTGCCAGCAGTGAAACGACAGTCACAGATACGCAGTATTTT. This chain joins TRBV6-1 and TRBJ2-3, with D perhaps TRBD1 (5 bases). V gave up 2 bases and J gave up 2 bases, with 8 bases separating them. The CDR3 sequence is 14 residues long. Germline V gene data show CDR1 as MNHNS and CDR2 as SASEGT.

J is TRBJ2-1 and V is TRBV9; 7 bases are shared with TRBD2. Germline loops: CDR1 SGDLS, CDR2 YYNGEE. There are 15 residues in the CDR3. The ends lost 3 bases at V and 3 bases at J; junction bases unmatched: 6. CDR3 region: CASSEGSGFYNEQFF. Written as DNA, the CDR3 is TGTGCCAGCAGCGAAGGTAGCGGGTTCTACAATGAGCAGTTCTTC.

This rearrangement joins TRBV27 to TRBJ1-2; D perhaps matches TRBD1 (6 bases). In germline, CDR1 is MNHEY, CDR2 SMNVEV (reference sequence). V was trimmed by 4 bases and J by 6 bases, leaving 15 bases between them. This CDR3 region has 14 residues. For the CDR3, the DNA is TGTGCCAGCAGTTCATCTACAGGGTACGATGGCTACACCTTC. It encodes CASSSSTGYDGYTF.

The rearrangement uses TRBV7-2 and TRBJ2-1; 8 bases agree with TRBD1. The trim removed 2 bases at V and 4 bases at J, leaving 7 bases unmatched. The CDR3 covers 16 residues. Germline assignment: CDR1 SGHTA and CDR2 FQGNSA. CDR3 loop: CASSLTNRGVYNEQFF. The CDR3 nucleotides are TGTGCCAGCAGCTTAACCAACAGGGGGGTTTACAATGAGCAGTTCTTC.

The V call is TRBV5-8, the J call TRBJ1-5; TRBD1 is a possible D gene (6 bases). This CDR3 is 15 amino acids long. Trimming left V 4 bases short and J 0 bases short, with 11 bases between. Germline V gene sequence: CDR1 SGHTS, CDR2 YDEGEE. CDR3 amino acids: CASSPDSYSNQPQHF. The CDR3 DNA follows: TGTGCCAGCAGCCCGGACAGTTATAGCAATCAGCCCCAGCATTTT. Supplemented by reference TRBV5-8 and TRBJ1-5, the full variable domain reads EAGVTQSPTHLIKTRGQQATLRCSPISGHTSVYWYQQALGLGLQFLLWYDEGEERNRGNFPPRFSGRQFPNYSSELNVNALELEDSALYLCASSPDSYSNQPQHFGDGTRLSIL.

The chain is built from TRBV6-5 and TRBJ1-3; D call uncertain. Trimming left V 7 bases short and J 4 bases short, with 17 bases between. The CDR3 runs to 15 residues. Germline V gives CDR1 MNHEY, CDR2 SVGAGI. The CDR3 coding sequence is TGTGCCAGCACCGAGGGCCCCCTTGGAGGAAACACCATATATTTT. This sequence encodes CASTEGPLGGNTIYF.

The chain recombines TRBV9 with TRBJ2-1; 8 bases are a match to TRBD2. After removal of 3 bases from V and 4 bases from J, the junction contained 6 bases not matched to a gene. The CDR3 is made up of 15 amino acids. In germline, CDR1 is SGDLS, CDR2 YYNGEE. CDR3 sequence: CASSARLAPYNEQFF. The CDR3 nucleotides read TGTGCCAGCAGCGCAAGACTAGCGCCTTACAATGAGCAGTTCTTC.

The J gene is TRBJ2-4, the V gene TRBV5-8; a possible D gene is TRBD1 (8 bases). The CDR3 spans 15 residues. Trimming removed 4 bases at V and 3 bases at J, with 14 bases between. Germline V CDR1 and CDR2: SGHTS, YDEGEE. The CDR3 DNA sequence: TGTGCCAGCAGCCTCAACAGGGGGGGCAAAAACATTCAGTACTTC. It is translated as CASSLNRGGKNIQYF.

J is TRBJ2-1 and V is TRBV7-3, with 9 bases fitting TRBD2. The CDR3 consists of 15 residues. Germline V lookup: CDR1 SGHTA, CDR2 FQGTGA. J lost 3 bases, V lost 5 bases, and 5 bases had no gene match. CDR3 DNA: TGTGCCAGCAGCGACACTAGCGGGCACTACAATGAGCAGTTCTTC. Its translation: CASSDTSGHYNEQFF.

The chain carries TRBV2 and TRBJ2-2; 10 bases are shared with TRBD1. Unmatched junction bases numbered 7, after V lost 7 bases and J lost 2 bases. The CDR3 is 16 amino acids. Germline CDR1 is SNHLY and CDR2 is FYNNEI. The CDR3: CASTGTGAINTGELFF. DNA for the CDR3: TGTGCCAGCACCGGGACAGGGGCCATCAACACCGGGGAGCTGTTTTTT.

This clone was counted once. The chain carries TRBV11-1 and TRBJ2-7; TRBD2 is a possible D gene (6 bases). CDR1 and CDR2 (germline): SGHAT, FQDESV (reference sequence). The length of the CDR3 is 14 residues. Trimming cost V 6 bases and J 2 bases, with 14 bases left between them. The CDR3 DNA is TGTGCCAGCAGTCGCGGGACTGCGGCCTACGAGCAGTACTTC. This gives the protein CASSRGTAAYEQYF.

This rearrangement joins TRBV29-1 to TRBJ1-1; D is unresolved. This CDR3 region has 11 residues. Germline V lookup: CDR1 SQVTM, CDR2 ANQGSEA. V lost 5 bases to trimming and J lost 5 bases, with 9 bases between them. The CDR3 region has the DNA TGCAGCGTTCGTGAGTGGACTGAAGCTTTCTTT. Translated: CSVREWTEAFF.

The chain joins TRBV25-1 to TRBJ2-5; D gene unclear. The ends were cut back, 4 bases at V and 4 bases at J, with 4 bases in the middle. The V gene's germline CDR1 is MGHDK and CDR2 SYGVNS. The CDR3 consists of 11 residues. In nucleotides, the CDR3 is TGTGCCAGCAGTGCCGGAGAGACCCAGTACTTC. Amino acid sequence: CASSAGETQYF.

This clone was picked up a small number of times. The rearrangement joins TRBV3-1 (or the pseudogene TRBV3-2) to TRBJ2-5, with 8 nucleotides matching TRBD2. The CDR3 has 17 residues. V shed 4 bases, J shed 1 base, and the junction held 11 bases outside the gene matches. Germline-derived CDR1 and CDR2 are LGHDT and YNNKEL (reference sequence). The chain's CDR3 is CASSRGVRGAGQETQYF. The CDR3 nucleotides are TGTGCCAGCAGCCGAGGGGTGCGGGGGGCCGGCCAAGAGACCCAGTACTTC.

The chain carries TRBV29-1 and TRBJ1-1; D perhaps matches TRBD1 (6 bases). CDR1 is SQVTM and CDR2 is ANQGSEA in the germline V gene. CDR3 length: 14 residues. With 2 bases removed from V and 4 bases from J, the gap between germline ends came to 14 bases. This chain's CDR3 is CSVELQGGVTEAFF. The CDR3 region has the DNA TGCAGCGTTGAATTACAGGGTGGGGTCACTGAAGCTTTCTTT.

CDR3 bases: TGTGCCACCAGCAGTCTTGGAAGACATGCGGAGACCCAGTACTTC. This translates into CATSSLGRHAETQYF. The V call is TRBV15, the J call TRBJ2-5, with D hard to call. CDR1 and CDR2 from the germline V gene are LNHNV and YYDKDF (reference sequence). The ends were cut back, 3 bases at V and 5 bases at J, with 16 bases in the middle. This CDR3 spans 15 amino acids.

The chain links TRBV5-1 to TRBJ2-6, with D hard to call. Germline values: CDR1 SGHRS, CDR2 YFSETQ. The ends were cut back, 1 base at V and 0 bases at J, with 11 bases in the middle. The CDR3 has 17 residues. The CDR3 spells CASSLNPTGSGANVLTF. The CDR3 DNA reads TGCGCCAGCAGCTTGAATCCCACGGGCTCTGGGGCCAACGTCCTGACTTTC.

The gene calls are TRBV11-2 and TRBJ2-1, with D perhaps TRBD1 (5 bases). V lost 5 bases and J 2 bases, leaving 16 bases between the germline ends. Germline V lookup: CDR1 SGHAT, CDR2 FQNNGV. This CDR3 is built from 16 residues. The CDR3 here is CASSPMGLSAYNEQFF. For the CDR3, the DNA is TGTGCCAGCAGCCCCATGGGGCTCTCCGCCTACAATGAGCAGTTCTTC.

The CDR3 loop reads CASSPEQGLFGNTIYF. As DNA, the CDR3 is TGTGCCAGCTCACCTGAACAGGGATTGTTTGGAAACACCATATATTTT. The chain uses TRBV18 and TRBJ1-3, with D perhaps matching TRBD1 (6 bases). CDR3 size: 16 residues. V shed 3 bases and J shed 3 bases, with 15 bases lying between them. Germline V gene lookup returns CDR1 KGHSH and CDR2 LQKENI.

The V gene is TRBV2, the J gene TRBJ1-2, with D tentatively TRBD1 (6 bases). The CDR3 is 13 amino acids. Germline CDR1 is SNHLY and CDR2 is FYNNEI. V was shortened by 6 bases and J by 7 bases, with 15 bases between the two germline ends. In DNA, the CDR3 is TGTGCCAGCAGCCGCACGGGACAAAGTGGCTACACCTTC. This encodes CASSRTGQSGYTF. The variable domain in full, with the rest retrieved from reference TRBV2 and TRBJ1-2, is EPEVTQTPSHQVTQMGQEVILRCVPISNHLYFYWYRQILGQKVEFLVSFYNNEISEKSEIFDDQFSVERPDGSNFTLKIRSTKLEDSAMYFCASSRTGQSGYTFGSGTRLTVV.